Shown below are 18 T cell receptor beta chains from a single sample sequenced in a study of shared clonotypes between healthy human individuals. Some clones are missing from TCRdb's copy, which holds only in-frame ones; the method was immunoSEQ multiplex PCR. The table records about 680,000 clones, about 80% of them present only once. The sequencing input was memory CD4+ T cells sorted from blood. Subset noted: CD45RA-negative fraction. Receptors originate from a woman in her twenties or thirties in good health.

The V and J genes are TRBV5-1 and TRBJ2-5; D ambiguous. The end of the DNA is better explained by TRBJ2-7, so the J call may be wrong. The CDR3 is 13 residues long. In germline, CDR1 is SGHRS, CDR2 YFSETQ. The DNA of the CDR3 is TGCGCCAGCAGCTTGAGTTCCTCCTACGAGCAGTACTTC. Translated: CASSLSSSYEQYF.

The chain employs TRBV28 and TRBJ1-2, with D unclear. This CDR3 is 13 amino acids long. The germline V gene encodes CDR1 MDHEN and CDR2 SYDVKM. Deletions cut 11 bases from V and 0 bases from J, with 13 bases between. The CDR3 region has the DNA TGTGCCTCCGGGGAGGCTACTAACTATGGCTACACCTTC. Protein sequence: CASGEATNYGYTF.

V usage is TRBV28 and J usage is TRBJ2-4, with a weak D call TRBD1 (5 bases). CDR1 is MDHEN, CDR2 SYDVKM, per germline. Trimming removed 6 bases at V and 5 bases at J, with 17 bases between. The CDR3 loop spans 15 amino acids. CDR3 DNA sequence: TGTGCCAGCAGGTCACCCCAGGGATGGGAAAACATTCAGTACTTC. Its protein is CASRSPQGWENIQYF.

The CDR3 bases are TGTGCCTGGAGTGTATTACCAGGAGAGCAGTACTTC. It yields the protein CAWSVLPGEQYF. This chain joins TRBV30 and TRBJ2-7; D gene ambiguous. V lost 0 bases and J 7 bases, leaving 10 bases between the germline ends. CDR1 and CDR2 from the germline V gene are GTSNPN and SVGIG (reference sequence). The CDR3 has 12 residues.

The rearrangement uses TRBV5-3 and TRBJ2-7, with 9 bases aligning to TRBD2. TRBV5-3 is known as an ORF, though its function is uncertain. CDR3 length: 14 residues. V was clipped by 8 bases and J by 1 base; unmatched bases: 7. The CDR3 region is CASSAGGNSYEQYF. The CDR3 DNA is TGTGCCAGCAGCGCGGGAGGGAATTCCTACGAGCAGTACTTC.

The chain is built from TRBV9 and TRBJ1-1; no firm D call. The CDR3 covers 15 residues. The V gene lost 0 bases and the J gene lost 2 bases, with 11 bases spanning the gap. The V gene's germline CDR1 is SGDLS and CDR2 YYNGEE. CDR3 in amino acids: CASSVVEVVNTEAFF. The CDR3 DNA follows: TGTGCCAGCAGCGTAGTCGAGGTTGTTAACACTGAAGCTTTCTTT.

The rearrangement links TRBV9 to TRBJ2-7; TRBD1 is a possible D gene (6 bases). The CDR3 has 15 amino acids. Germline V gives CDR1 SGDLS, CDR2 YYNGEE. Trimming left V 3 bases short and J 3 bases short, with 16 bases between. The CDR3 DNA reads TGTGCCAGCAGCGGTACACCCCACAGGGTCTACGAGCAGTACTTC. This gives the protein CASSGTPHRVYEQYF.

V gene TRBV2 combines with J gene TRBJ1-2, with 7 bases aligning to TRBD1. After removal of 2 bases from V and 4 bases from J, the junction contained 7 bases not matched to a gene. The CDR3 is 15 residues long. The germline V gene encodes CDR1 SNHLY and CDR2 FYNNEI. CDR3 in amino acids: CASSEKSWDSYGYTF. The CDR3 DNA reads TGTGCCAGCAGTGAAAAGAGTTGGGACAGCTATGGCTACACCTTC.

The chain links TRBV19 to TRBJ1-3; the D gene is possibly TRBD1 (5 bases). This CDR3 is built from 15 residues. In germline, CDR1 is LNHDA, CDR2 SQIVND (reference sequence). V was pared by 4 bases and J by 3 bases, with 13 bases between. The CDR3 nucleotides read TGTGCCAGTAGTACCGGGGCCCATTTTGGAAACACCATATATTTT. Translation gives CASSTGAHFGNTIYF.

The chain recombines TRBV6-5 with TRBJ1-2, with D tentatively TRBD1 (5 bases). From germline, CDR1 is MNHEY and CDR2 SVGAGI. V was cut by 2 bases and J by 5 bases, with 15 bases left in between. The CDR3 totals 15 residues. CDR3 loop: CASSYMQGGKYGYTF. The DNA for the CDR3 is TGTGCCAGCAGTTACATGCAGGGAGGAAAATATGGCTACACCTTC.

This clone has just one count. The chain uses TRBV6-6 and TRBJ2-3; D call uncertain. The CDR3 spans 13 residues. The ends were cut back, 6 bases at V and 3 bases at J, with 10 bases in the middle. The germline V gene encodes CDR1 MNHNY and CDR2 SVGAGI (reference sequence). CDR3 sequence: CASRKASTDTQYF. In DNA form, the CDR3 reads TGTGCCAGCAGGAAAGCGAGTACAGATACGCAGTATTTT.

J is TRBJ2-7 and V is TRBV27; D unresolved. CDR1 and CDR2 (germline): MNHEY, SMNVEV (reference sequence). With 1 base removed from V and 2 bases from J, the gap between germline ends came to 18 bases. This CDR3 is 17 amino acids long. Here the CDR3 reads CASSLFVRGRSPYEQYF. CDR3 bases: TGTGCCAGCAGTTTATTTGTACGAGGACGATCCCCCTACGAGCAGTACTTC.

This rearrangement joins TRBV6-5 to TRBJ1-3; no firm D call. The CDR3 length is 15 residues. Trimming stripped 2 bases from V and 5 bases from J, with 13 bases between. Germline V gives CDR1 MNHEY, CDR2 SVGAGI. CDR3 DNA sequence: TGTGCCAGCAGTTACCGACCCGGGCCCCGAAACACCATATATTTT. The encoded protein is CASSYRPGPRNTIYF.

The chain's CDR3 is CASRKALGQGTYEQYF. The CDR3 bases are TGTGCCAGCAGGAAGGCCCTCGGACAGGGGACCTACGAGCAGTACTTC. This chain links TRBV27 with TRBJ2-7, with 9 nucleotides matching TRBD1. V lost 6 bases and J lost 2; bases outside the gene matches: 11. The germline V gene has CDR1 MNHEY and CDR2 SMNVEV (reference sequence). The CDR3 covers 16 residues.

The V gene is TRBV28, the J gene TRBJ1-5, with D unclear. There are 12 residues in the CDR3. Germline CDR1 is MDHEN and CDR2 is SYDVKM. Trimming stripped 8 bases from V and 7 bases from J, with 12 bases between. Here the CDR3 reads CASGVGGQPQHF. CDR3 in DNA: TGTGCCAGCGGGGTAGGAGGACAGCCCCAGCATTTT.

Here the CDR3 reads CASSAGQGRYNEQFF. In DNA, the CDR3 is TGTGCCAGCAGTGCTGGACAGGGGCGGTACAATGAGCAGTTCTTC. V is TRBV6-1 and J is TRBJ2-1, with TRBD1 matching over 9 bases. Germline CDR1 and CDR2: MNHNS and SASEGT. V gave up 4 bases and J gave up 4 bases; unmatched junction bases: 5. The CDR3 is 15 residues long.

The CDR3 nucleotides read TGTGCCAGCAGCCGGGACAGGGAATACAATGAGCAGTTCTTC. Its translation is CASSRDREYNEQFF. This chain uses TRBV11-2 with TRBJ2-1; TRBD1 matches 9 bases. Germline V lookup: CDR1 SGHAT, CDR2 FQNNGV. The J segment lost 4 bases and the V segment lost 5 bases, leaving 3 bases of the junction unmatched. CDR3 length equals 14 residues.

This clone was seen once. This chain connects TRBV6-1 to TRBJ2-4; D gene ambiguous. The V and J ends lost 3 bases and 11 bases respectively, with 14 bases between them. The CDR3 has 13 residues. Germline assignment: CDR1 MNHNS and CDR2 SASEGT. This chain's CDR3 is CASSDLFTLFQYF. The CDR3 coding sequence is TGTGCCAGCAGTGACCTCTTCACTCTCTTTCAGTACTTC.